This T cell receptor (beta chain) was recorded in a study of blood T cell repertoires in COVID-19. Study details: Sample material is recorded as cDNA or gDNA derived from T cells, B-cell-depleted T cells, or PBMCs.

Germline V gene lookup returns CDR1 MNHEY and CDR2 SVGAGI. The V gene lost 2 bases and the J gene lost 2 bases, with 10 bases spanning the gap. The CDR3 spans 14 residues. Per the original methods: Researchers report that nucleated cell counts were estimated from reference gene primer amplification. Clones were sequenced by immunoSEQ multiplex PCR, and TCRdb holds only the in-frame ones, with some missing. The V and J calls and clone size were taken over from that table, and D and trimming were inferred from the DNA. The sample consists of 64,000 or so clones, just over 90% of them appearing once. Input material: peripheral blood. The sequence derives from a human donor in a cohort sampled during active COVID-19. The chain carries TRBV6-5 and TRBJ2-7; TRBD1 might be the D (6 bases). This chain's CDR3 is CASSYPGQPYEQYF. As DNA, the CDR3 is TGTGCCAGCAGTTACCCTGGACAGCCCTACGAGCAGTACTTC.